Presented here are 19 T cell receptor beta chains from one specimen sequenced in a study of blood T cell repertoires in COVID-19. Sequenced by immunoSEQ multiplex PCR; TCRdb stores in-frame clones only, minus some. The data contain about 220,000 clones, around 85% of them singletons. What was sequenced was peripheral blood. The source is a woman in her seventies with COVID-19, enrolled during active disease.

V is TRBV11-3 and J is TRBJ1-3; D may be TRBD1 (5 bases). The germline V and J ends were trimmed by 0 bases and 0 bases, with 18 bases remaining between them. Germline CDR1 SGHNT, CDR2 YENEEA. This CDR3 has 19 amino acids. CDR3 residues: CASSLEGQVTYSSGNTIYF. CDR3 DNA: TGTGCCAGCAGCTTAGAGGGGCAGGTGACATACTCCTCTGGAAACACCATATATTTT.

The V gene is TRBV9, the J gene TRBJ2-1, with 12 bases aligning to TRBD2. Germline-derived CDR1 and CDR2 are SGDLS and YYNGEE. The length of the CDR3 is 15 residues. Losses at the gene ends were 4 bases for V and 9 bases for J; bases not matched to a gene: 8. This chain's CDR3 is CASSQTSGSSAEQFF. CDR3 bases: TGTGCCAGCAGCCAGACTAGCGGGAGCTCCGCTGAGCAGTTCTTC.

The chain couples TRBV9 to TRBJ1-3; the match to TRBD1 covers 7 bases. CDR3 length: 16 amino acids. Germline V gives CDR1 SGDLS, CDR2 YYNGEE. V shed 0 bases, J shed 2 bases, and the junction held 5 bases outside the gene matches. CDR3 loop: CASSVGQGIAGNTIYF. CDR3 nucleotides: TGTGCCAGCAGCGTAGGACAGGGTATCGCTGGAAACACCATATATTTT. Together with reference TRBV9 and TRBJ1-3, the CDR3 gives the full variable domain: DSGVTQTPKHLITATGQRVTLRCSPRSGDLSVYWYQQSLDQGLQFLIQYYNGEERAKGNILERFSAQQFPDLHSELNLSSLELGDSALYFCASSVGQGIAGNTIYFGEGSWLTVV.

The genes are TRBV4-2 and TRBJ1-2; a weak D match, TRBD1 (5 bases). The CDR3 spans 15 residues. CDR1 is LGHNA, CDR2 YNFKEQ, per germline. Trimming stripped 0 bases from V and 0 bases from J, with 8 bases between. In nucleotides, the CDR3 is TGTGCCAGCAGCCAAGAGGGAGGGGCTAACTATGGCTACACCTTC. Protein: CASSQEGGANYGYTF.

This chain connects TRBV5-6 to TRBJ2-2; D gene uncertain. V lost 4 bases and J 7 bases, leaving 11 bases between the germline ends. The CDR3 covers 13 residues. Per germline, CDR1 SGHDT and CDR2 YYEEEE. This CDR3 reads CASSPAADGELFF. The CDR3 DNA follows: TGTGCCAGCAGCCCCGCGGCGGACGGGGAGCTGTTTTTT.

V usage is TRBV30 and J usage is TRBJ2-1, with D perhaps TRBD2 (6 bases). Trimming took 5 bases from V and 5 from J, leaving 10 bases between them. Germline lookup yields CDR1 GTSNPN and CDR2 SVGIG (reference sequence). The CDR3 totals 12 residues. CDR3 sequence: CAWETSNNEQFF. For the CDR3, the DNA is TGTGCCTGGGAGACTAGTAACAATGAGCAGTTCTTC. The entire variable domain, with the rest obtained from reference TRBV30 and TRBJ2-1, is as follows: SQTIHQWPATLVQPVGSPLSLECTVEGTSNPNLYWYRQAAGRGLQLLFYSVGIGQISSEVPQNLSASRPQDRQFILSSKKLLLSDSGFYLCAWETSNNEQFFGPGTRLTVL.

The gene calls are TRBV7-2 and TRBJ1-5; 9 nucleotides match TRBD1. The ends lost 5 bases at V and 2 bases at J; junction bases unmatched: 10. The CDR3 has 17 residues. Germline CDR1 and CDR2: SGHTA and FQGNSA. The CDR3: CASSRRTGVRGNQPQHF. CDR3 DNA: TGTGCCAGCAGCCGCCGGACAGGGGTCAGGGGCAATCAGCCCCAGCATTTT.

The rearrangement links TRBV12-3 or TRBV12-4 to TRBJ1-6; D unresolved. The CDR3 covers 13 residues. V was cut by 6 bases and J by 3 bases, with 6 bases left in between. The CDR3 bases are TGTGCCAGCAGCTCCAGCTATAATTCACCCCTCCACTTT. Amino acids: CASSSSYNSPLHF.

This clone showed up just once. The chain couples TRBV19 to TRBJ2-1; TRBD1 agrees at 8 bases. CDR1 LNHDA and CDR2 SQIVND come from the germline V gene (reference sequence). The length of the CDR3 is 15 residues. After removal of 5 bases from V and 5 bases from J, the junction contained 8 bases not matched to a gene. The CDR3 DNA follows: TGTGCCAGTAGTCTTAGGACAGGGAACCACAATGAGCAGTTCTTC. Its translation: CASSLRTGNHNEQFF. Supplemented by reference TRBV19 and TRBJ2-1, the full variable domain reads DGGITQSPKYLFRKEGQNVTLSCEQNLNHDAMYWYRQDPGQGLRLIYYSQIVNDFQKGDIAEGYSVSREKKESFPLTVTSAQKNPTAFYLCASSLRTGNHNEQFFGPGTRLTVL.

There are a few counts of this clone. The rearrangement joins TRBV12-3 or TRBV12-4 to TRBJ2-7, with a possible D match to TRBD1 (6 bases). The CDR3 is made up of 13 amino acids. The V and J ends lost 6 bases and 7 bases respectively, with 16 bases between them. The CDR3 DNA sequence: TGTGCCAGCAGCAAGGACAGTGTACGGGAGCAGTACTTC. This gives the protein CASSKDSVREQYF.

The chain carries TRBV3-1 (or the pseudogene TRBV3-2) and TRBJ2-6; D possibly corresponds to TRBD1 (5 bases). V was pared by 0 bases and J by 0 bases, with 12 bases between. The germline gives CDR1 LGHDT, CDR2 YNNKEL (reference sequence). This CDR3 comprises 18 residues. This chain's CDR3 is CASSQDNGHLSGANVLTF. The CDR3, as DNA: TGTGCCAGCAGCCAAGATAACGGACACCTCTCTGGGGCCAACGTCCTGACTTTC.

This clone was recorded only once. The chain couples TRBV9 to TRBJ1-6; possibly TRBD1 for D (6 bases). V gave up 3 bases and J gave up 10 bases, with 11 bases separating them. The CDR3 totals 13 residues. The germline CDR1 and CDR2 sequences are SGDLS and YYNGEE. The CDR3, as DNA: TGTGCCAGCAGCGCGGACAGTAACTCACCCCTCCACTTT. Its translation: CASSADSNSPLHF.

This chain uses TRBV9 with TRBJ1-2, with D possibly matching TRBD1 (5 bases). V lost 0 bases to trimming and J lost 4 bases, with 13 bases between them. The CDR3 runs to 15 residues. Per the germline V gene, CDR1 is SGDLS and CDR2 is YYNGEE. The CDR3 sequence: CASSVASGGAYGYTF. The CDR3 DNA follows: TGTGCCAGCAGCGTAGCCTCGGGTGGGGCCTATGGCTACACCTTC. Complete variable domain (other parts from reference TRBV9 and TRBJ1-2): DSGVTQTPKHLITATGQRVTLRCSPRSGDLSVYWYQQSLDQGLQFLIQYYNGEERAKGNILERFSAQQFPDLHSELNLSSLELGDSALYFCASSVASGGAYGYTFGSGTRLTVV.

The chain carries TRBV9 and TRBJ2-2, with 11 bases matching TRBD1. V lost 4 bases and J lost 5; bases outside the gene matches: 7. CDR1 is SGDLS and CDR2 is YYNGEE in the germline V gene. The length of the CDR3 is 16 residues. CDR3 DNA sequence: TGTGCCAGCAGCCCAGGACAGGGGGCGGGGACCGGGGAGCTGTTTTTT. Amino acids: CASSPGQGAGTGELFF. The full variable domain, in which reference TRBV9 and TRBJ2-2 provide the parts outside the CDR3, is DSGVTQTPKHLITATGQRVTLRCSPRSGDLSVYWYQQSLDQGLQFLIQYYNGEERAKGNILERFSAQQFPDLHSELNLSSLELGDSALYFCASSPGQGAGTGELFFGEGSRLTVL.

The rearrangement uses TRBV19 and TRBJ1-5, with TRBD1 matching over 8 bases. The CDR3 runs to 14 residues. V trimming: 7 bases; J trimming: 4 bases; junction bases outside the gene matches: 6. CDR1 is LNHDA, CDR2 SQIVND, per germline (reference sequence). The CDR3 DNA reads as TGTGCCAGTACTCAGGGGGCTTTAAATCAGCCCCAGCATTTT. Translated, it gives CASTQGALNQPQHF.

The chain joins TRBV11-2 to TRBJ2-1; D is undetermined. V was pared by 8 bases and J by 6 bases, with 26 bases between. This CDR3 region has 17 residues. Germline CDR1 reads SGHAT; CDR2 reads FQNNGV. CDR3 in DNA: TGTGCCAGCGAAAGCATCGGTGGGCTGAGCTACTTCAATGAGCAGTTCTTC. It yields the protein CASESIGGLSYFNEQFF.

The chain joins TRBV7-2 to TRBJ1-2; D is undetermined. This CDR3 has 13 residues. The V and J ends lost 1 base and 2 bases respectively, with 5 bases between them. Germline V gene lookup returns CDR1 SGHTA and CDR2 FQGNSA. CDR3 nucleotide sequence: TGTGCCAGCAGCTTAGACATAAACTATGGCTACACCTTC. Residues: CASSLDINYGYTF.

This rearrangement joins TRBV5-4 to TRBJ2-5; TRBD1 agrees at 9 bases. This CDR3 is built from 16 residues. The germline V gene has CDR1 SGHNT and CDR2 YYREEE (reference sequence). The J segment lost 2 bases and the V segment lost 2 bases, leaving 7 bases of the junction unmatched. The CDR3: CASSLPTGGAQETQYF. The DNA of the CDR3 is TGTGCCAGCAGCTTACCGACAGGGGGGGCACAAGAGACCCAGTACTTC.

This chain joins TRBV19 and TRBJ2-7, with D maybe TRBD2 (6 bases). Germline-derived CDR1 and CDR2 are LNHDA and SQIVND (reference sequence). The germline V and J ends were trimmed by 3 bases and 6 bases, with 21 bases remaining between them. CDR3 length equals 16 residues. The chain's CDR3 is CASSIKGLGSKGEQYF. CDR3 DNA: TGTGCCAGTAGTATTAAAGGGCTCGGGAGTAAGGGCGAGCAGTACTTC.